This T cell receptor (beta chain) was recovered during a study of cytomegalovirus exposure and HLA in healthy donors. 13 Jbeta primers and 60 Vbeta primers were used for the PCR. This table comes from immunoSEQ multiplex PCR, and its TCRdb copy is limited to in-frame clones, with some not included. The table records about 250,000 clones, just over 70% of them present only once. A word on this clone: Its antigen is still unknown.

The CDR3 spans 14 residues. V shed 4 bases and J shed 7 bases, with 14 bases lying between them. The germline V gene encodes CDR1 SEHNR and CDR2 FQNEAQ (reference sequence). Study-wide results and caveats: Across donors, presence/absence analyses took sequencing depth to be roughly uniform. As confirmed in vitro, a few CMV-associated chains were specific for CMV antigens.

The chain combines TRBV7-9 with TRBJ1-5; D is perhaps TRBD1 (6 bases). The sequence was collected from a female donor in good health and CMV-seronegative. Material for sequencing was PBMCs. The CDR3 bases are TGTGCCAGCAGCTCTGGACAGCTCCCACAGCCCCAGCATTTT. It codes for CASSSGQLPQPQHF.